This TCR beta chain was retrieved from a study of cytotoxic CD8 clonotypes in ibrutinib-treated CLL. Study information: The taking of response samples occurred after a median 12 months of treatment, with a range of 6 to 36.

This clone has just one count. The table came from immunoSEQ multiplex PCR; TCRdb's copy has only in-frame clones and leaves some out. The table has about 29,000 clones, approximately 71% seen once. From cryopreserved PBMCs came around 2 micrograms of genomic DNA used for TCR beta libraries. The CDR3 is made up of 12 amino acids. With 9 bases removed from V and 3 bases from J, the gap between germline ends came to 8 bases. Germline-derived CDR1 and CDR2 are MGHDK and SYGVNS. J is TRBJ2-2 and V is TRBV25-1; D unresolved. The specimen comprised PBMCs, sampled after 24 months of ibrutinib treatment. This sequence originates from a human donor with chronic lymphocytic leukemia. CDR3: CASNLYTGELFF. Here the CDR3 DNA reads TGTGCCAGTAACCTTTACACCGGGGAGCTGTTTTTT. The variable domain in full, with the rest retrieved from reference TRBV25-1 and TRBJ2-2, is EADIYQTPRYLVIGTGKKITLECSQTMGHDKMYWYQQDPGMELHLIHYSYGVNSTEKGDLSSESTVSRIRTEHFPLTLESARPSHTSQYLCASNLYTGELFFGEGSRLTVL.